The clone carrying this TCR beta chain was counted ten times or more. Its antigen is unknown. The listed TCRdb protein conflicts with the DNA translation at residue 13, and the protein shown is translated directly from the DNA. Mouse names are used for the genes. This sample stems from a study of CD8+ T cells in alopecia areata. Study background: The authors grafted skin from approximately 6-12-month-old C3H/HeJ donors with spontaneous alopecia onto roughly 7-10-week-old female C3H/HeJ mice.

Study results and limitations: Resident alphabeta T cells of normal skin are also sequenced in scalp samples. For lesional scalp, especially alopecia totalis/universalis, clonality was higher than in normal scalp. TCRs were shared less clearly across patients than in mice, possibly for HLA-related reasons.

In each case, RNA was isolated and then reverse transcribed into cDNA as the sequencing template. TCRdb's table, derived via immunoSEQ multiplex PCR, lists solely in-frame clones and lacks some. This sample carries some 1,400 clones, none of them present only once. Sequenced material: lesional skin. This receptor was obtained from a C3H/HeJ mouse with alopecia areata. The MHC haplotype of the strain is H2-k.

This chain's CDR3 is CASSQEGRQNNSPLYF. CDR3 DNA (partial): TGTGCCAGCAGCCAAGAAGGCAGACAAAATAATTCGCCC. The J gene is TRBJ1-6, the V gene TRBV5; D not resolved. The CDR3 is cut off 3 residues early in the read; its end comes from the germline J gene. TRBJ1-6 qualifies as an ORF whose function is uncertain. Germline V gene data show CDR1 as LGHNA and CDR2 as YNLKQL (reference sequence). The V end lost 0 bases, the J end lost 5 bases, and 11 bases lay between the germline ends. This CDR3 contains 16 residues.